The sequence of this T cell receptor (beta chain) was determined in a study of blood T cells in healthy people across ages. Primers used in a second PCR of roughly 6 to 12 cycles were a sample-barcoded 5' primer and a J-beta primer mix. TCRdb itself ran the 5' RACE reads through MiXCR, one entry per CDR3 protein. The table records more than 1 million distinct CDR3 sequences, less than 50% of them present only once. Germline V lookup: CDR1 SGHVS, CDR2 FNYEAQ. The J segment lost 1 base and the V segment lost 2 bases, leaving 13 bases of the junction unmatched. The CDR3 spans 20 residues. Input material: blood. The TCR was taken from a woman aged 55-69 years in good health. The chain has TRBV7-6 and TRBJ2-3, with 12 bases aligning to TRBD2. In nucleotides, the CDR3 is TGTGCCAGCAGCTTAAGGCCCTCGGCTAGCGGGAGGGCCCGCACAGATACGCAGTATTTT. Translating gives CASSLRPSASGRARTDTQYF.